The 23 T cell receptor beta chains given below trace back to one sample, sequenced in a study of shared T cell receptors in the human thymus. This table comes from immunoSEQ multiplex PCR, and its TCRdb copy is limited to in-frame clones, with some not included. The sample lists over 350,000 clones, over 90% occurring once. The sequenced sample was thymocytes. The source of these receptors is a human donor.

The gene calls are TRBV7-3 and TRBJ2-2; the D gene is possibly TRBD2 (5 bases). V was shortened by 5 bases and J by 8 bases, with 21 bases between the two germline ends. Germline loops: CDR1 SGHTA, CDR2 FQGTGA. CDR3 length: 16 residues. The CDR3: CASSRIGEREGGELFF. Here the CDR3 DNA reads TGTGCCAGCAGCCGGATCGGGGAACGGGAAGGTGGGGAGCTGTTTTTT.

This clone was seen only once. The chain has TRBV7-8 and TRBJ1-1; 10 bases are a match to TRBD1. The CDR3 runs to 16 residues. V lost 5 bases, J lost 1 base, and 7 bases stayed unmatched. In germline, CDR1 is SGHVS, CDR2 FQNEAQ. In DNA form, the CDR3 reads TGTGCCAGCAGCCCTCGGACAGGGGGGCGGAACACTGAAGCTTTCTTT. This encodes CASSPRTGGRNTEAFF.

This rearrangement joins TRBV4-1 to TRBJ2-1, with TRBD2 identical over 12 bases. Germline lookup yields CDR1 MGHRA and CDR2 YSYEKL. After removal of 5 bases from V and 7 bases from J, the junction contained 15 bases not matched to a gene. This CDR3 contains 18 residues. CDR3 amino acids: CASSSNPTTSGSYNEQFF. The CDR3 nucleotides are TGCGCCAGCAGCTCTAACCCTACGACTAGCGGGAGCTATAATGAGCAGTTCTTC.

This rearrangement joins TRBV27 to TRBJ1-4; 10 nucleotides line up with TRBD1. The CDR3 is 15 amino acids. V trimming: 8 bases; J trimming: 8 bases; junction bases outside the gene matches: 11. Germline V gene data show CDR1 as MNHEY and CDR2 as SMNVEV (reference sequence). The CDR3 DNA reads as TGTGCCAGCCTTGGACAGGGGGAAACCGTAGAAAAACTGTTTTTT. Its translation is CASLGQGETVEKLFF.

V gene TRBV28 combines with J gene TRBJ2-7; possibly TRBD2 for D (5 bases). The germline V gene encodes CDR1 MDHEN and CDR2 SYDVKM. The CDR3 runs 15 residues. Trimming took off 2 bases at V and 5 bases at J, with 16 bases between the two ends. This CDR3 reads CASSLRNSLGDEQYF. CDR3 bases: TGTGCCAGCAGTTTACGGAATTCTCTCGGGGACGAGCAGTACTTC. Full variable domain (outside the CDR3, taken from reference TRBV28 and TRBJ2-7): DVKVTQSSRYLVKRTGEKVFLECVQDMDHENMFWYRQDPGLGLRLIYFSYDVKMKEKGDIPEGYSVSREKKERFSLILESASTNQTSMYLCASSLRNSLGDEQYFGPGTRLTVT.

J is TRBJ2-3 and V is TRBV27, with D uncertain. Trimming stripped 4 bases from V and 4 bases from J, with 12 bases between. Germline V CDR1 and CDR2: MNHEY, SMNVEV (reference sequence). The CDR3 consists of 14 residues. CDR3 nucleotides: TGTGCCAGCAGTTGGTCCGGCTCCTCAGATACGCAGTATTTT. Translating it yields CASSWSGSSDTQYF.

The rearrangement uses TRBV6-1 and TRBJ2-5; D ambiguous. The CDR3 has 13 residues. Germline loops: CDR1 MNHNS, CDR2 SASEGT. Trimming shortened V by 11 bases and J by 3 bases, and 16 bases separated the two germline ends. In DNA, the CDR3 is TGTGCCGGCCGATATTGGGAAGAAGAGACCCAGTACTTC. Amino acids: CAGRYWEEETQYF.

J is TRBJ2-7 and V is TRBV28; D might be TRBD1 (5 bases). Trimming removed 5 bases from V and 5 bases from J, with 10 bases in between. This CDR3 has 12 amino acids. CDR1 is MDHEN and CDR2 is SYDVKM in the germline V gene. This chain's CDR3 is CASSPDSHEQYF. The CDR3 coding sequence is TGTGCCAGCAGTCCTGACAGCCACGAGCAGTACTTC.

The V call is TRBV27, the J call TRBJ1-5; unclear D gene. Looked up from germline, CDR1 is MNHEY and CDR2 is SMNVEV (reference sequence). This CDR3 is built from 14 residues. V lost 4 bases and J lost 0, with 7 bases in between. The CDR3, as DNA: TGTGCCAGCAGTTCAGGAGATAGCAATCAGCCCCAGCATTTT. This gives the protein CASSSGDSNQPQHF.

The J gene is TRBJ2-1, the V gene TRBV2, with D perhaps TRBD2 (5 bases). V shed 6 bases and J shed 0 bases, with 12 bases lying between them. This CDR3 has 15 amino acids. CDR1 and CDR2 (germline): SNHLY, FYNNEI. CDR3 in amino acids: CASSSSTSSYNEQFF. Here the CDR3 DNA reads TGTGCCAGCAGCTCTAGCACGAGCTCCTACAATGAGCAGTTCTTC.

This clone was found once. Written as DNA, the CDR3 is TGTGCCAGTAGTATTCCCTGGAGCACAGATACGCAGTATTTT. It codes for CASSIPWSTDTQYF. This rearrangement joins TRBV19 to TRBJ2-3; D is undetermined. The V end lost 3 bases, the J end lost 0 bases, and 7 bases lay between the germline ends. This CDR3 is built from 14 residues. Germline loops: CDR1 LNHDA, CDR2 SQIVND (reference sequence).

V and J are TRBV10-2 and TRBJ2-1, with D possibly matching TRBD1 (5 bases). The V gene's germline CDR1 is WSHSY and CDR2 SAAADI. This CDR3 has 16 residues. V lost 2 bases, J lost 4 bases, and 15 bases lay in between. The CDR3 here is CASSERHGHLYNEQFF. The CDR3 DNA is TGCGCCAGCAGTGAGCGTCACGGACACCTGTACAATGAGCAGTTCTTC.

The chain recombines TRBV6-5 with TRBJ2-7; 9 bases line up with TRBD2. The germline V gene encodes CDR1 MNHEY and CDR2 SVGAGI. Trimming took 5 bases from V and 3 from J; bases not matched to a gene: 8. The CDR3 consists of 15 residues. In DNA, the CDR3 is TGTGCCAGCAGTCAGACTAGCGGATCCTACTACGAGCAGTACTTC. The encoded protein is CASSQTSGSYYEQYF.

This chain links TRBV28 with TRBJ1-5; D is undetermined. Germline V gene sequence: CDR1 MDHEN, CDR2 SYDVKM. The CDR3 runs to 17 residues. Trimming took 3 bases from V and 0 from J, leaving 15 bases between them. The CDR3 region is CASSFPLEQYSNQPQHF. CDR3 sequence (DNA): TGTGCCAGCAGTTTTCCCCTGGAACAGTATAGCAATCAGCCCCAGCATTTT.

J is TRBJ2-5 and V is TRBV5-1, with D unclear. The CDR3 loop spans 13 amino acids. Trimming left V 5 bases short and J 2 bases short, with 10 bases between. Germline CDR1 SGHRS, CDR2 YFSETQ. The CDR3 nucleotides are TGCGCCAGCAGTCTCAAGGGTCAAGAGACCCAGTACTTC. Translated: CASSLKGQETQYF.

V and J are TRBV4-1 and TRBJ2-7; 7 bases fit TRBD2. With V trimmed by 1 base and J by 6 bases, 9 bases remained unmatched. Germline CDR1 is MGHRA and CDR2 is YSYEKL. The CDR3 has 15 residues. This chain's CDR3 is CASSQVVQTSSEQYF. In DNA, the CDR3 is TGCGCCAGCAGCCAAGTGGTTCAGACTAGCAGCGAGCAGTACTTC.

This clone appeared once. V gene TRBV5-6 combines with J gene TRBJ1-2, with a tentative D call TRBD1 (6 bases). The CDR3 is 16 amino acids. The V gene lost 1 base and the J gene lost 1 base, with 14 bases spanning the gap. Germline V gene lookup returns CDR1 SGHDT and CDR2 YYEEEE. CDR3 region: CASSLNRAGDNYGYTF. As DNA, the CDR3 is TGTGCCAGCAGCTTGAACAGGGCGGGAGATAACTATGGCTACACCTTC.

This clone was seen a single time. The V gene is TRBV28, the J gene TRBJ2-4, with D tentatively TRBD2 (5 bases). Per germline, CDR1 MDHEN and CDR2 SYDVKM. CDR3 size: 17 residues. Trimming shortened V by 5 bases and J by 0 bases, and 17 bases separated the two germline ends. CDR3 coding DNA: TGTGCCAGCAGTCCACCAACTAGACGCCGAGCCAAAAACATTCAGTACTTC. Amino acids: CASSPPTRRRAKNIQYF.

This chain joins TRBV11-2 and TRBJ2-2; 8 nucleotides line up with TRBD1. CDR1 SGHAT and CDR2 FQNNGV come from the germline V gene. Trimming removed 4 bases from V and 6 bases from J; junction bases left unmatched: 4. The CDR3 length is 14 residues. CDR3 amino acids: CASSSPQGAGELFF. In nucleotides, the CDR3 is TGTGCCAGCAGCTCTCCACAGGGGGCCGGGGAGCTGTTTTTT.

Written as DNA, the CDR3 is TGTGCCAGCAGCGCCAGACAGGACAATGGCTACACCTTC. Protein: CASSARQDNGYTF. This rearrangement joins TRBV9 to TRBJ1-2, with D possibly TRBD1 on 6 matching bases. This CDR3 spans 13 amino acids. In germline, CDR1 is SGDLS, CDR2 YYNGEE. The V and J ends lost 3 bases and 6 bases respectively, with 12 bases between them.

The chain is built from TRBV27 and TRBJ2-7; a possible D gene is TRBD1 (6 bases). The CDR3 extends over 18 amino acids. V was cut by 3 bases and J by 0 bases, with 21 bases left in between. Looked up from germline, CDR1 is MNHEY and CDR2 is SMNVEV (reference sequence). CDR3 amino acids: CASSFWAGAIPRSYEQYF. In nucleotides, the CDR3 is TGTGCCAGCAGTTTTTGGGCAGGGGCCATTCCCCGCTCCTACGAGCAGTACTTC.

In its sample, this clone was seen once. The rearrangement joins TRBV19 to TRBJ2-4, with 9 bases identical to TRBD2. Germline V gives CDR1 LNHDA, CDR2 SQIVND (reference sequence). CDR3 length: 18 amino acids. Trimming removed 1 base from V and 0 bases from J; junction bases left unmatched: 7. In nucleotides, the CDR3 is TGTGCCAGTAGTATAGCGTGGCTAGCGGGACTAGCCAAAAACATTCAGTACTTC. It codes for CASSIAWLAGLAKNIQYF.

The chain uses TRBV7-3 and TRBJ2-7, with D possibly called TRBD1 or TRBD2 (6 bases each). Per germline, CDR1 SGHTA and CDR2 FQGTGA. The CDR3 contains 15 residues. Trimming removed 2 bases at V and 1 base at J, with 12 bases between. DNA for the CDR3: TGTGCCAGCAGCTTAGGGGCGGGGACATCCTACGAGCAGTACTTC. Its translation: CASSLGAGTSYEQYF.